The sequence of this TCR beta chain was determined in a study of blood T cell repertoires in COVID-19. Sequenced by immunoSEQ multiplex PCR; TCRdb stores in-frame clones only, minus some. The table has roughly 250,000 clones, approximately 89% seen once. In germline, CDR1 is SGDLS, CDR2 YYNGEE. V shed 4 bases, J shed 7 bases, and the junction held 7 bases outside the gene matches. The CDR3 has 15 amino acids. The sequence derives from a woman aged 50 to 60 with acute or convalescent COVID-19. The specimen sequenced was peripheral blood. This chain connects TRBV9 to TRBJ2-2, with TRBD2 matching 10 bases. The CDR3 coding sequence is TGTGCCAGCAGCCCGCTAGCGGGAGATTTCGGGGAGCTGTTTTTT. It is translated as CASSPLAGDFGELFF.